The present T cell receptor (beta chain) was sequenced within a study of CD8 T cells in ankylosing spondylitis. Study-wide points: The study identified a TCR beta motif of under 10 highly homologous variants that appeared characteristic of ankylosing spondylitis blood.

Making the TCR beta libraries involved quantitative 5'-RACE with molecular barcodes. TCRdb processed the 5' RACE reads anew with MiXCR; each CDR3 protein has one entry. Here the sample spans a few hundred thousand distinct CDR3 sequences, about 20% being singletons. A note on this clonotype: Its antigen remains unidentified.

This receptor was identified in a male donor with ankylosing spondylitis or in good health (not recorded which). Material: blood, either unsorted or a sorted T cell fraction (not recorded which).

CDR3 sequence reads: CSVGSLASGHDYNEQFF. CDR3 in DNA: TGCAGCGTTGGATCCTTGGCTAGCGGGCACGACTACAATGAGCAGTTCTTC. The V gene is TRBV29-1, the J gene TRBJ2-1, with TRBD2 matching 8 bases. V shed 4 bases and J 3 bases; nucleotides not matched to a gene: 14. Germline V gene data show CDR1 as SQVTM and CDR2 as ANQGSEA. The CDR3 loop spans 17 amino acids.